This entry lists 20 T cell receptor beta chains sequenced from one sample in a study of T cells in Graves' hyperthyroidism and ophthalmopathy. What was amplified from RNA transcripts were TCR beta CDR3 regions. An initial round of RT-PCR targeting the TCR CDR3 relied on the HTBI primer set. TCRdb called the multiplex PCR reads again in MiXCR, with one record for every CDR3 protein. The table includes 500,000 to 600,000 distinct CDR3 sequences, roughly 17% detected once. The material sequenced was blood. The receptors stem from a woman aged 18-29 years with Graves' hyperthyroidism.

This clonotype showed up many times. J is TRBJ1-1 and V is TRBV20-1; D is uncertain. Looked up from germline, CDR1 is DFQATT and CDR2 is SNEGSKA (reference sequence). The length of the CDR3 is 15 residues. V lost 8 bases to trimming and J lost 4 bases, with 23 bases between them. CDR3 sequence reads: CSTKTSPHPTTEAFF. CDR3 nucleotide sequence: TGCAGTACCAAGACGTCCCCCCACCCGACCACTGAAGCTTTCTTT.

The chain is built from TRBV7-9 and TRBJ2-7; 10 bases agree with TRBD2. V lost 5 bases to trimming and J lost 6 bases; unmatched junction nucleotides: 10. Germline V lookup: CDR1 SEHNR, CDR2 FQNEAQ (reference sequence). The CDR3 is 15 residues long. The CDR3 DNA follows: TGTGCCAGCAGCCAACGAGTGGCTAGCGGGGGCGAGCAGTACTTC. Translation: CASSQRVASGGEQYF.

This clonotype was observed many times. One end of the junction fails to match germline, which may point to a read error. The genes are TRBV12-3 or TRBV12-4 and TRBJ1-5; D not resolved. The CDR3 is made up of 14 amino acids. In nucleotides, the CDR3 is TGTGCCAGCAGCTTAGCGGGTAGCAATCAGCCCCAGCATTTT. It translates to CASSLAGSNQPQHF.

This clonotype was counted at least ten times. This rearrangement joins TRBV12-3 or TRBV12-4 to TRBJ2-5; either TRBD1 or TRBD2 may fit D (5 bases each). The V and J ends lost 5 bases and 5 bases respectively, with 15 bases between them. The CDR3 loop spans 14 amino acids. DNA for the CDR3: TGTGCCAGCAGTCTCATGAGGGACGGGGAGACCCAGTACTTC. It codes for CASSLMRDGETQYF.

There are many counts of this clonotype. The chain employs TRBV7-2 and TRBJ2-7; perhaps TRBD2 as D (6 bases). V dropped 8 bases and J dropped 2 bases, with 16 bases sitting between them. The germline V gene has CDR1 SGHTA and CDR2 FQGNSA. CDR3 size: 14 residues. The CDR3 DNA reads as TGTGCCAGCGGGGGGAACCCCCAGACCTACGAGCAGTACTTC. This sequence encodes CASGGNPQTYEQYF.

This clonotype was detected a few times. This chain uses TRBV4-1 with TRBJ1-2; the D is unclear. Germline V CDR1 and CDR2: MGHRA, YSYEKL. Trimming pared 0 bases from V and 4 bases from J, leaving 15 bases between. This CDR3 has 16 amino acids. As DNA, the CDR3 is TGCGCCAGCAGCCAAGACTGGTCTCTTGGCAGCTATGGCTACACCTTC. Amino acid sequence: CASSQDWSLGSYGYTF.

This clonotype has at least ten counts. The chain employs TRBV15 and TRBJ2-3; tentative D call: TRBD1 (5 bases). This CDR3 comprises 13 residues. Germline lookup yields CDR1 LNHNV and CDR2 YYDKDF (reference sequence). The germline V and J ends were trimmed by 1 base and 4 bases, with 6 bases remaining between them. As DNA, the CDR3 is TGTGCCACCAGCAGAGCAGGGCCAGATACGCAGTATTTT. Translation: CATSRAGPDTQYF.

This clonotype showed up many times. It is unclear where the CDR3 begins or ends on the DNA, so no DNA is shown, and the CDR3 is as TCRdb lists it. V is TRBV12-3 or TRBV12-4 and J is TRBJ1-1. With termini counted, the CDR3 has 14 amino acids. The CDR3 protein is CASSSSTENTEAFF.

This clonotype was picked up many times. This chain uses TRBV12-3 or TRBV12-4 with TRBJ1-3; 10 nucleotides line up with TRBD1. The CDR3 has 15 amino acids. The trim removed 6 bases at V and 1 base at J, leaving 3 bases unmatched. The chain's CDR3 is CASSRDRGSGNTIYF. The CDR3 DNA reads TGTGCCAGCAGCCGGGACAGGGGTTCTGGAAACACCATATATTTT.

This clonotype was seen more than once but under ten times. A much larger clone sits a single nucleotide away, making a read error possible. It is likely a read error, because the conserved phenylalanine at the end of the CDR3 is missing. This chain connects TRBV24-1 to TRBJ2-5; D may be TRBD2 (5 bases). The CDR3 runs to 17 residues. Germline CDR1 reads KGHDR; CDR2 reads SFDVKD. The germline V and J ends were trimmed by 2 bases and 1 base, with 16 bases remaining between them. CDR3 bases: TGTGCCACCAGTGATTGGCCGGGAAGCGGAACCCAAGAGACCCAGTACCTC. It specifies CATSDWPGSGTQETQYL.

This clonotype was seen ten or more times. This chain joins TRBV7-2 and TRBJ2-7; 9 nucleotides line up with TRBD1. From germline, CDR1 is SGHTA and CDR2 FQGNSA. This CDR3 contains 16 residues. V dropped 4 bases and J dropped 6; count of bases not matched to a gene: 13. CDR3 DNA: TGTGCCAGCAGCTCCCAAGGGGGACAGGGTCCGGGCGAGCAGTACTTC. Protein product: CASSSQGGQGPGEQYF.

This clonotype was observed at least ten times. The V gene is TRBV12-3 or TRBV12-4, the J gene TRBJ1-3; TRBD1 agrees at 9 bases. This CDR3 region has 14 residues. V was pared by 5 bases and J by 3 bases, with 2 bases of the junction left unmatched. As DNA, the CDR3 is TGTGCCAGCAGTACAGGGGGCAGTGGAAACACCATATATTTT. Its translation is CASSTGGSGNTIYF.

This chain uses TRBV10-1 with TRBJ2-3, with 10 bases aligning to TRBD1. CDR1 and CDR2 (germline): WNHNN, SYGVQD (reference sequence). The CDR3 runs to 15 residues. The V and J ends lost 8 bases and 2 bases, in that order; junction bases with no gene match: 7. This CDR3 is CASRAGTGATDTQYF. CDR3 nucleotide sequence: TGCGCCAGCCGGGCCGGGACAGGGGCCACAGATACGCAGTATTTT.

The sample holds a few counts of this clonotype. The V gene is TRBV25-1, the J gene TRBJ2-3, with D possibly called TRBD1 or TRBD2 (6 bases each). This CDR3 contains 17 residues. Germline CDR1 and CDR2: MGHDK and SYGVNS. Deletions cut 1 base from V and 4 bases from J, with 18 bases between. The CDR3 DNA is TGTGCCAGCAGTGAATTAGGACCCCCGAGGGGGGCAGATACGCAGTATTTT. This translates into CASSELGPPRGADTQYF. Based on the CDR3 plus reference TRBV25-1 and TRBJ2-3, the full variable domain is EADIYQTPRYLVIGTGKKITLECSQTMGHDKMYWYQQDPGMELHLIHYSYGVNSTEKGDLSSESTVSRIRTEHFPLTLESARPSHTSQYLCASSELGPPRGADTQYFGPGTRLTVL.

This clonotype was observed a few times. The chain is built from TRBV4-3 and TRBJ2-1; TRBD2 matches 11 bases. The germline gives CDR1 LGHNA, CDR2 YSLEER. V dropped 3 bases and J dropped 4; count of bases not matched to a gene: 2. This CDR3 is 15 amino acids long. The CDR3: CASSQWTSGYNEQFF. In nucleotides, the CDR3 is TGCGCCAGCAGCCAGTGGACTAGCGGGTACAATGAGCAGTTCTTC.

The rearrangement uses TRBV9 and TRBJ2-6; D gene unclear. The germline gives CDR1 SGDLS, CDR2 YYNGEE. The CDR3 sequence is 15 residues long. V lost 0 bases and J lost 1, with 5 bases in between. CDR3 sequence (DNA): TGTGCCAGCAGCGTAGTAGGGTCTGGGGCCAACGTCCTGACTTTC. Amino acid sequence: CASSVVGSGANVLTF.

With respect to this clonotype: A much more abundant neighbour one base away suggests this may be a read error. V usage is TRBV20-1 and J usage is TRBJ2-1; D remains unclear. Germline V gene lookup returns CDR1 DFQATT and CDR2 SNEGSKA (reference sequence). The CDR3 loop spans 10 amino acids. The CDR3 region has the DNA TGCAGTGCGGTTTCTGCTGAGCGGTTCTTC. Translated: CSAVSAERFF.

This clonotype came up many times. This chain joins TRBV2 and TRBJ1-1; weak D call: TRBD1 (5 bases). This CDR3 contains 15 residues. The ends were cut back, 3 bases at V and 8 bases at J, with 19 bases in the middle. Germline assignment: CDR1 SNHLY and CDR2 FYNNEI. CDR3 sequence: CASSDRGLKRSEAFF. CDR3 coding DNA: TGTGCCAGCAGTGATCGGGGCCTTAAACGAAGCGAAGCTTTCTTT.

This clonotype was recorded at least ten times. The genes are TRBV7-2 and TRBJ2-7; TRBD2 aligns across 8 bases. Germline CDR1 is SGHTA and CDR2 is FQGNSA. The CDR3 consists of 13 residues. With V trimmed by 3 bases and J by 6 bases, 4 bases remained unmatched. In nucleotides, the CDR3 is TGTGCCAGCAGCTTCTCTAGCGGGCGCGAGCAGTACTTC. Its translation is CASSFSSGREQYF.

The chain combines TRBV12-5 with TRBJ1-1; unclear D gene. V gave up 1 base and J gave up 6 bases, with 12 bases separating them. The CDR3 length is 14 residues. Germline lookup yields CDR1 LGHNT and CDR2 FRNRAP. As DNA, the CDR3 is TGTGCTAGTGGTTTGGCGTCGTTCGGGGCTGAAGCTTTCTTT. This gives the protein CASGLASFGAEAFF. The variable domain in full, completed from reference TRBV12-5 and TRBJ1-1, reads DARVTQTPRHKVTEMGQEVTMRCQPILGHNTVFWYRQTMMQGLELLAYFRNRAPLDDSGMPKDRFSAEMPDATLATLKIQPSEPRDSAVYFCASGLASFGAEAFFGQGTRLTVV.